This is a list of T cell receptor beta chains from one sample in a study of chemoradiotherapy in HPV16-positive cancers. Clones were sequenced by immunoSEQ multiplex PCR, and TCRdb holds only the in-frame ones, with some missing. Of 20,000 to 30,000 clones listed, around 94% are singletons. The specimen was taken from a patient who underwent chemoradiotherapy. All receptors derive from a human donor with HPV-associated anogenital cancer. Each CDR3 is given with its conserved first and last residue. The order of the fields is D gene, clone size, J gene, V gene, CDR3 DNA, CDR3 protein. A D gene is named only where the DNA matches it firmly. Size values are once, few and many counts, or a class for expanded clones, and some rows have none.

NA | once | TRBJ1-2 | TRBV7-2 | TGTGCCAGCAGCTTAACAGAGGTCTATGGCTACACCTTC | CASSLTEVYGYTF
TRBD2 | NA | TRBJ2-7 | TRBV2 | TGTGCCGGCGGGAGTGGTTTGGGCTACGAGCAGTACTTC | CAGGSGLGYEQYF
NA | NA | TRBJ1-1 | TRBV7-9 | TGTGCCAGCAGCCCAAGCAGGGAGGGGAGGAACACTGAAGCTTTCTTT | CASSPSREGRNTEAFF
NA | NA | TRBJ2-3 | TRBV6-4 | TGTGCCAGCAGTGGGGGGGGCTCCACGCAGTATTTT | CASSGGGSTQYF
TRBD2 | NA | TRBJ2-1 | TRBV18 | TGTGCCAGCTCACCACTGGGACTAGCGGGAGTAGCTGAGCAGTTCTTC | CASSPLGLAGVAEQFF
NA | NA | TRBJ1-1 | TRBV15 | TGTGCCACCAGCAGAGCTTTCGGGGGAAGGACTGAAGCTTTCTTT | CATSRAFGGRTEAFF
NA | NA | TRBJ2-1 | TRBV21-1 | TGTGCCAGCAGCAAACCTGAGGGACTTCCAGTGGAGAATGAGCAGTTCTTC | CASSKPEGLPVENEQFF
NA | NA | TRBJ2-5 | TRBV6-5 | TGTGCCAGCAGTTACTTGTCCGGGGGCGGGGAGACCCAGTACTTC | CASSYLSGGGETQYF
NA | once | TRBJ1-1 | TRBV25-1 | TGTGCCAGCAGTGATTGGGGGACTGAAGCTTTCTTT | CASSDWGTEAFF
TRBD1 | NA | TRBJ2-5 | TRBV9 | TGTGCCAGCAGCACGGGACAGGCTCGCGAGACCCAGTACTTC | CASSTGQARETQYF
NA | NA | TRBJ1-6 | TRBV7-2 | TGTGCCAGCAGCTTATGGGGGTCAGACTTTAATTCACCCCTCCACTTT | CASSLWGSDFNSPLHF
TRBD1 | once | TRBJ2-7 | TRBV6-5 | TGTGCCAGCAGTTACCTTGGGACAGCTACCTACGAGCAGTACTTC | CASSYLGTATYEQYF
NA | NA | TRBJ2-5 | TRBV5-4 | TGTGCCAGCGGCTTGGCAGGGAAAGGAGAGACCCAGTACTTC | CASGLAGKGETQYF
TRBD1 | NA | TRBJ1-6 | TRBV19 | TGTGCCAGTTCGGACAGGCGTACCTATAATTCACCCCTCCACTTT | CASSDRRTYNSPLHF
TRBD1 | NA | TRBJ1-2 | TRBV7-9 | TGTGCCAGCAGCTTGGGACAGAATAACTATGGCTACACCTTC | CASSLGQNNYGYTF
TRBD1 | NA | TRBJ2-7 | TRBV27 | TGTGCCAGCACGGGACAGGGTAACTACGAGCAGTACTTC | CASTGQGNYEQYF
TRBD1 | NA | TRBJ1-5 | TRBV19 | TGTGCCAGTAGAGGGGGCGAGAGGTGGAATCAGCCCCAGCATTTT | CASRGGERWNQPQHF
TRBD2 | NA | TRBJ2-3 | TRBV7-9 | TGTGCCAGCAGCTCCTCCGGGACTACCGGCACAGATACGCAGTATTTT | CASSSSGTTGTDTQYF
NA | NA | TRBJ1-4 | TRBV9 | TGTGCCAGCAGCGTAGAGACGCAGGACAAACTGTTTTTT | CASSVETQDKLFF
NA | NA | TRBJ1-1 | TRBV6-1 | TGTGCCAGCAGTGGTTTCAGAATCATGAACACTGAAGCTTTCTTT | CASSGFRIMNTEAFF
NA | NA | TRBJ1-5 | TRBV19 | TGTGCCAGTAGTATAGACAGACGCAATCAGCCCCAGCATTTT | CASSIDRRNQPQHF
TRBD2 | NA | TRBJ2-7 | TRBV14 | TGTGCCAGCAGCCAAGGTTGGAGCGGGGGGACGGCGGGGAAGCAGTACTTC | CASSQGWSGGTAGKQYF
TRBD2 | NA | TRBJ2-5 | TRBV27 | TGTGCCAGCAGTAAGACTAGCGGGCAAGAGACCCAGTACTTC | CASSKTSGQETQYF
NA | NA | TRBJ2-5 | TRBV6-1 | TGTGCCAGCAGGGATGGCCCGGCGGTGGAGACCCAGTACTTC | CASRDGPAVETQYF